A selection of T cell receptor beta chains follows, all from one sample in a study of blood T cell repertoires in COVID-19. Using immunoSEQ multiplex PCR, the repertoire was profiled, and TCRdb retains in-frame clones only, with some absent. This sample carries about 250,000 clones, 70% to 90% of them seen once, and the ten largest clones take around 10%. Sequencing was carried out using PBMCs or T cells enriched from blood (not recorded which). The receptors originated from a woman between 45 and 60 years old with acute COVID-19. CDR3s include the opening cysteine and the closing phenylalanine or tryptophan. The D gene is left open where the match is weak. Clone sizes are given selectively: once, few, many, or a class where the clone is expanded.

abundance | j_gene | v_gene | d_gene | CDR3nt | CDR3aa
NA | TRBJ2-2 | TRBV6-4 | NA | TGTGCCAGCAGTGACTCGCGGCAACCCGGGAAGCTGTTTTTT | CASSDSRQPGKLFF
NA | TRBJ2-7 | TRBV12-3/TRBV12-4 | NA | TGTGCCAGCAGTTTTAATAGAGGTAACGAGCAGTACTTC | CASSFNRGNEQYF
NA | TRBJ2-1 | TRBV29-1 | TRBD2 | TGCAGCGTTGATGGGTTGCCGGGACCGGGGGGGCAGTTCTTC | CSVDGLPGPGGQFF
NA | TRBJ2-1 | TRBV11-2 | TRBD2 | TGTGCCAGCGGCACGACTCGGGGGGACCCCAACTCCTACAATGAGCAGTTCTTC | CASGTTRGDPNSYNEQFF
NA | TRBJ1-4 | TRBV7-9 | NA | TGTGCCAGCAGCCTGGACATCCAGACGAGTGTAGGACTGTTTTTT | CASSLDIQTSVGLFF
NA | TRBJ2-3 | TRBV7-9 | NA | TGTGCCAGCAGCATGGACAGCGTGGAGGATACGCAGTATTTT | CASSMDSVEDTQYF
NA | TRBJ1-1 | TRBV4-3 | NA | TGCGCCAGCAGCCAACAGAGTAGCGGGAACACTGAAGCTTTCTTT | CASSQQSSGNTEAFF
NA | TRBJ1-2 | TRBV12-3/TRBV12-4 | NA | TGTGCCAGCAGTTTAGAACTGATCTATGGCTACACCTTC | CASSLELIYGYTF
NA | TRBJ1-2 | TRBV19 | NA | TGTGCCAGTAGCCGGGAGGGAGGTGGCTACACCTTC | CASSREGGGYTF
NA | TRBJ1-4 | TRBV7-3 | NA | TGTGCCAGCAGCTTAACCGGACTGAGTAATGAAAAACTGTTTTTT | CASSLTGLSNEKLFF
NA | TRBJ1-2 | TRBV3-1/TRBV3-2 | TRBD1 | TGTGCCAGCAGCCAGAGACAGGGGGACTATGGCTACACCTTC | CASSQRQGDYGYTF
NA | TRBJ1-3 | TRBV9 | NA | TGTGCCAGCAGCGCCCCTACCGGGCCCCTGGGAGGTGACTCTGGAAACACCATATATTTT | CASSAPTGPLGGDSGNTIYF
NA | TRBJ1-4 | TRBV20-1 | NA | TGCAGTGCTAGTCAGGAAGGAGAAAAACTGTTTTTT | CSASQEGEKLFF
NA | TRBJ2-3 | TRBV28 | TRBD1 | TGTGCCAGCAGCTATCAGGGGGCGCGGTTTACAGATACGCAGTATTTT | CASSYQGARFTDTQYF
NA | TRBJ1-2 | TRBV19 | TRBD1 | TGTGCCAGTAGTTCGCCGACAGGGCATGGCTACACCTTC | CASSSPTGHGYTF
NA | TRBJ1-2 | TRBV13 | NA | TGTGCCGCTCAACTAAGACAGGACCTTAACTATGGCTACACCTTC | CAAQLRQDLNYGYTF
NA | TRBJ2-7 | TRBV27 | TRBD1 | TGTGCCAGCAGTTTATTGAAGACAGGGGGATTTTACGAGCAGTACTTC | CASSLLKTGGFYEQYF
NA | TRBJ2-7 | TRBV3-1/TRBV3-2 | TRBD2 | TGTGCCAGCAGCCAAGCTAGCGGGGCCCCCTACGAGCAGTACTTC | CASSQASGAPYEQYF
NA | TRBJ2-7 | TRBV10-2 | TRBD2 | TGCGCCAGCAGTCCAGGGGTAGCGGGGGATTACGAGCAGTACTTC | CASSPGVAGDYEQYF
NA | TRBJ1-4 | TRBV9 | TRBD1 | TGTGCCAGCAATGCAGGGGGTGCTAATGAAAAACTGTTTTTT | CASNAGGANEKLFF
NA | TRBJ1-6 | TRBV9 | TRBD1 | TGTGCCAGCAGCGGAGGACAGGGCTCCTATAATTCACCCCTCCACTTT | CASSGGQGSYNSPLHF
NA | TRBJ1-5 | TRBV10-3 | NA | TGTGCCCGGCCGAGGGGGATTGATCAGCCCCAGCATTTT | CARPRGIDQPQHF
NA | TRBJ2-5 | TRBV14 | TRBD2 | TGTGCCAGCAGCCAGACCGGGACTAGCTGGGAGACCCAGTACTTC | CASSQTGTSWETQYF
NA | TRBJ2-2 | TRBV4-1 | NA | TGCGCCAGCAGCCAAGAGAGTCCCCCTGGGCACACCGGGGAGCTGTTTTTT | CASSQESPPGHTGELFF
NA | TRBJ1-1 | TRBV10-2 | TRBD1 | TGCGCCAGCAACCTTAAATTGGACAGGCACATTGAAGCTTTCTTT | CASNLKLDRHIEAFF
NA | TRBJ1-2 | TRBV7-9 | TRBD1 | TGTGCCAGCAGCCATCGGACAGGGCGAAACTATGGCTACACCTTC | CASSHRTGRNYGYTF
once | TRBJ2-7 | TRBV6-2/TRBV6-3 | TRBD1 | TGTGCCAGCAGTTACCCCGGGACAGTTACCTACGAGCAGTACTTC | CASSYPGTVTYEQYF
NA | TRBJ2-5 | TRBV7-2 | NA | TGTGCCAGCAGCCCTATAGGGGGGACCCAGTACTTC | CASSPIGGTQYF